These 30 T cell receptor beta chains share one sample of origin, sequenced in a study of shared clonotypes between healthy human individuals. Clones were read by immunoSEQ multiplex PCR, and TCRdb kept only the in-frame ones, dropping some. The data contain under 600,000 clones, 90% to 96% of them singletons. The sample consisted of naive CD4+ T cells sorted from blood. The sample's subset: CD45RA+ positively selected. The source of these receptors is a woman aged 30 to 39 in good health.

The rearrangement links TRBV15 to TRBJ2-1; maybe TRBD1 (7 bases). This CDR3 is 14 amino acids long. V shed 8 bases and J shed 2 bases, with 13 bases lying between them. Germline V gene sequence: CDR1 LNHNV, CDR2 YYDKDF (reference sequence). CDR3 in amino acids: CATRTGGTYNEQFF. The CDR3 DNA follows: TGTGCCACCCGGACAGGCGGGACCTACAATGAGCAGTTCTTC.

This clone was observed once. The V gene is TRBV11-2, the J gene TRBJ2-7; D not certain. V was clipped by 3 bases and J by 6 bases, with 6 bases between them. CDR1 is SGHAT and CDR2 is FQNNGV in the germline V gene. The CDR3 contains 11 residues. CDR3 sequence (DNA): TGTGCCAGCAGCTTCTTCGTCGAGCAGTACTTC. It is translated as CASSFFVEQYF. The whole variable domain, remainder taken from reference TRBV11-2 and TRBJ2-7, is EAGVAQSPRYKIIEKRQSVAFWCNPISGHATLYWYQQILGQGPKLLIQFQNNGVVDDSQLPKDRFSAERLKGVDSTLKIQPAKLEDSAVYLCASSFFVEQYFGPGTRLTVT.

The rearrangement joins TRBV21-1 to TRBJ2-1; TRBD1 is taken as the D call from the table, unchecked against the DNA. TRBV21-1 is an annotated pseudogene. The CDR3 sequence is 11 residues long. CDR3 in amino acids: CASSLGQGLFF. The DNA for the CDR3 is TGTGCCAGCAGCCTTGGCCAGGGTCTGTTCTTC.

This chain links TRBV18 with TRBJ2-3; 11 positions match TRBD2. The germline V gene has CDR1 KGHSH and CDR2 LQKENI. The CDR3 sequence is 17 residues long. With 4 bases clipped from V and 6 bases from J, the junction kept 12 bases outside the gene matches. The CDR3: CASSLNPRRLAGDTQYF. The CDR3 DNA reads TGTGCCAGCTCACTTAATCCCCGTCGACTAGCGGGGGATACGCAGTATTTT.

The gene calls are TRBV19 and TRBJ1-2; D is unclear. Germline CDR1 is LNHDA and CDR2 is SQIVND (reference sequence). Trimming removed 3 bases at V and 8 bases at J, with 7 bases between. The CDR3 has 11 residues. The CDR3 sequence is CASSIGVGYTF. The CDR3 DNA is TGTGCCAGTAGTATTGGGGTCGGCTACACCTTC.

This CDR3 is CASSSGRKNQPQHF. The CDR3, as DNA: TGTGCCAGCAGCTCAGGACGGAAGAATCAGCCCCAGCATTTT. J is TRBJ1-5 and V is TRBV11-2, with D unresolved. The CDR3 extends over 14 amino acids. CDR1 is SGHAT, CDR2 FQNNGV, per germline. The V end lost 4 bases, the J end lost 4 bases, and 11 bases lay between the germline ends.

The chain has TRBV28 and TRBJ2-5; maybe TRBD2 (6 bases). CDR3 length: 12 amino acids. V gave up 10 bases and J gave up 1 base, with 10 bases separating them. Germline V lookup: CDR1 MDHEN, CDR2 SYDVKM. Here the CDR3 DNA reads TGTGCCACCACCGGGAGCCAAGAGACCCAGTACTTC. Translation: CATTGSQETQYF.

The V and J genes are TRBV27 and TRBJ2-5, with D perhaps being TRBD1 or TRBD2 (5 bases each). V was trimmed by 5 bases and J by 6 bases, leaving 16 bases between them. Germline-derived CDR1 and CDR2 are MNHEY and SMNVEV (reference sequence). The CDR3 has 14 residues. The CDR3: CASSLRDGIQTQYF. The CDR3 coding sequence is TGTGCCAGCAGTCTCCGGGACGGCATCCAGACCCAGTACTTC.

This clone was detected only once. This rearrangement joins TRBV5-4 to TRBJ2-7; 13 nucleotides align to TRBD2. The trim removed 4 bases at V and 3 bases at J, leaving 7 bases unmatched. Germline CDR1 is SGHNT and CDR2 is YYREEE (reference sequence). CDR3 length: 16 amino acids. CDR3: CASSGGLAGLHYEQYF. In nucleotides, the CDR3 is TGTGCCAGCAGCGGGGGACTAGCGGGGTTACACTACGAGCAGTACTTC.

The chain employs TRBV25-1 and TRBJ2-7; 8 bases match TRBD1. The length of the CDR3 is 14 residues. CDR1 and CDR2 from the germline V gene are MGHDK and SYGVNS. The trim removed 5 bases at V and 7 bases at J, leaving 10 bases unmatched. CDR3: CASSKKTGVGEQYF. DNA of the CDR3: TGTGCCAGCAGTAAAAAGACAGGGGTGGGAGAGCAGTACTTC.

The chain links TRBV2 to TRBJ2-3; 9 nucleotides match TRBD2. V lost 6 bases, J lost 5 bases, and 15 bases stayed unmatched. Germline CDR1 and CDR2: SNHLY and FYNNEI. The CDR3 has 17 residues. CDR3 loop: CASRRTPGLAGGDTQYF. The CDR3 nucleotides are TGTGCCAGCAGGCGGACCCCGGGACTAGCAGGAGGAGATACGCAGTATTTT.

The rearrangement links TRBV28 to TRBJ2-1; 12 positions agree with TRBD2. The CDR3 is made up of 15 amino acids. Germline V lookup: CDR1 MDHEN, CDR2 SYDVKM. J was trimmed by 3 bases and V by 7 bases; bases with no gene match: 4. In DNA, the CDR3 is TGTGCCAGCACTTCACTAGCGGGAGGCTACAATGAGCAGTTCTTC. It yields the protein CASTSLAGGYNEQFF.

The chain recombines TRBV10-3 with TRBJ2-1, with unresolved D. V lost 3 bases, J lost 10 bases, and 10 bases lay in between. The CDR3 covers 12 residues. The germline V gene has CDR1 ENHRY and CDR2 SYGVKD. CDR3 coding DNA: TGTGCCATCAGTGACGGACGCAGGGAGCAGTTCTTC. It is translated as CAISDGRREQFF.

The chain uses TRBV5-1 and TRBJ1-2; D is uncertain. The germline CDR1 and CDR2 sequences are SGHRS and YFSETQ. The CDR3 runs 12 residues. Trimming left V 7 bases short and J 3 bases short, with 10 bases between. CDR3 sequence (DNA): TGCGCCAGCGGAAACGGAGACTATGGCTACACCTTC. It encodes CASGNGDYGYTF.

This rearrangement joins TRBV28 to TRBJ2-7; D is unclear. The CDR3 length is 12 residues. In germline, CDR1 is MDHEN, CDR2 SYDVKM. V lost 7 bases and J 2 bases, leaving 9 bases between the germline ends. This chain's CDR3 is CASTSLPYEQYF. The CDR3 region has the DNA TGTGCCAGCACTTCCCTCCCCTACGAGCAGTACTTC.

This chain joins TRBV9 and TRBJ2-3, with D perhaps TRBD1 or TRBD2 (5 bases each). V was trimmed by 1 base and J by 0 bases, leaving 15 bases between them. The germline V gene encodes CDR1 SGDLS and CDR2 YYNGEE. There are 17 residues in the CDR3. In DNA form, the CDR3 reads TGTGCCAGCAGCGTATTGCCCGAGGGGCCAAGCACAGATACGCAGTATTTT. This sequence encodes CASSVLPEGPSTDTQYF.

V usage is TRBV5-1 and J usage is TRBJ2-5, with 12 bases lining up with TRBD2. With V trimmed by 6 bases and J by 6 bases, 6 bases remained unmatched. CDR1 is SGHRS and CDR2 is YFSETQ in the germline V gene. CDR3 length equals 14 residues. CDR3 region: CASMASGRVQTQYF. The CDR3 DNA follows: TGCGCCAGCATGGCTAGCGGGAGGGTTCAGACCCAGTACTTC.

The J gene is TRBJ2-2, the V gene TRBV4-1, with 10 nucleotides matching TRBD2. CDR1 and CDR2 (germline): MGHRA, YSYEKL. V was clipped by 2 bases and J by 4 bases; unmatched bases: 7. The CDR3 extends over 17 amino acids. In DNA, the CDR3 is TGCGCCAGCAGCCAATACCCTAGCGGGAGTATCACCGGGGAGCTGTTTTTT. It codes for CASSQYPSGSITGELFF.

The rearrangement links TRBV4-1 to TRBJ2-1, with 9 bases fitting TRBD1. V dropped 6 bases and J dropped 9; count of bases not matched to a gene: 21. This CDR3 has 18 amino acids. Germline loops: CDR1 MGHRA, CDR2 YSYEKL. The CDR3 DNA reads as TGCGCCAGCAGGACAAGCAAAAATACGGGACAGGGTATTCGTGAGCAGTTCTTC. As protein: CASRTSKNTGQGIREQFF.

The chain joins TRBV19 to TRBJ1-3, with 7 bases aligning to TRBD1. The CDR3 totals 14 residues. Germline CDR1 and CDR2: LNHDA and SQIVND (reference sequence). The junction had 3 bases not matched to a gene; V was cut back by 6 bases and J by 1 base. The DNA for the CDR3 is TGTGCCAGTAGCCAGGGGGGTTCTGGAAACACCATATATTTT. Residues: CASSQGGSGNTIYF.

The gene calls are TRBV5-5 and TRBJ2-7; tentatively, D is TRBD1 or TRBD2 (5 bases each). Germline assignment: CDR1 SGHKS and CDR2 YYEKEE (reference sequence). Trimming cost V 5 bases and J 3 bases, with 12 bases left between them. There are 13 residues in the CDR3. CDR3 in amino acids: CASRGEGFYEQYF. In nucleotides, the CDR3 is TGTGCCAGCAGAGGCGAGGGGTTCTACGAGCAGTACTTC.

CDR3 in amino acids: CASSLSGKGGTQYF. In DNA form, the CDR3 reads TGTGCCAGCAGCTTAAGTGGGAAGGGGGGAACCCAGTACTTC. The rearrangement joins TRBV7-2 to TRBJ2-5; D is tentatively TRBD1 or TRBD2 (6 bases each). The V gene lost 2 bases and the J gene lost 8 bases, with 15 bases spanning the gap. In germline, CDR1 is SGHTA, CDR2 FQGNSA. This CDR3 region has 14 residues.

This clone turned up a few times. The J gene is TRBJ2-7, the V gene TRBV5-4, with D possibly being TRBD2 (6 bases). The V and J ends lost 6 bases and 2 bases respectively, with 15 bases between them. Germline V gene lookup returns CDR1 SGHNT and CDR2 YYREEE (reference sequence). The CDR3 length is 14 residues. The CDR3 spells CASTKRGGAYEQYF. The CDR3 DNA reads as TGTGCCAGCACCAAGAGAGGCGGGGCCTACGAGCAGTACTTC. Full variable domain (missing parts from reference TRBV5-4 and TRBJ2-7): ETGVTQSPTHLIKTRGQQVTLRCSSQSGHNTVSWYQQALGQGPQFIFQYYREEENGRGNFPPRFSGLQFPNYSSELNVNALELDDSALYLCASTKRGGAYEQYFGPGTRLTVT.

The CDR3 here is CASSLTGGGKETQYF. CDR3 sequence (DNA): TGTGCCAGCAGTCTTACAGGGGGCGGGAAAGAGACCCAGTACTTC. This chain joins TRBV28 and TRBJ2-5, with 9 bases matching TRBD1. CDR1 is MDHEN, CDR2 SYDVKM, per germline. Trimming at V came to 5 bases and at J to 3 bases, leaving 7 bases not matched to a gene. This CDR3 has 15 residues.

The V gene is TRBV5-4, the J gene TRBJ1-3; D is undetermined. The CDR3 has 13 amino acids. Germline CDR1 is SGHNT and CDR2 is YYREEE (reference sequence). The V and J ends lost 3 bases and 2 bases respectively, with 6 bases between them. CDR3 bases: TGTGCCAGCAGCTACACTGCTGGAAACACCATATATTTT. Protein product: CASSYTAGNTIYF.

V usage is TRBV2 and J usage is TRBJ2-3; 8 positions match TRBD1. The CDR3 sequence is 14 residues long. Trimming removed 8 bases from V and 2 bases from J; junction bases left unmatched: 6. Germline V lookup: CDR1 SNHLY, CDR2 FYNNEI. The CDR3 loop reads CASGRTGNTDTQYF. CDR3 bases: TGTGCCAGCGGGAGGACAGGGAACACAGATACGCAGTATTTT.

The chain employs TRBV29-1 and TRBJ1-1; a possible D gene is TRBD1 (6 bases). Germline values: CDR1 SQVTM, CDR2 ANQGSEA. Trimming removed 7 bases at V and 9 bases at J, with 18 bases between. This CDR3 contains 12 residues. The CDR3 loop is CSASRDMFKAFF. CDR3 bases: TGCAGCGCTTCAAGGGACATGTTTAAAGCTTTCTTT.

The chain employs TRBV5-4 and TRBJ2-7; 8 positions match TRBD1. Germline assignment: CDR1 SGHNT and CDR2 YYREEE (reference sequence). V lost 2 bases, J lost 9 bases, and 13 bases stayed unmatched. The CDR3 length is 15 residues. The CDR3 region has the DNA TGTGCCAGCAGCTTCGGCGGGACAGGCGGAACTACGCAGTACTTC. It specifies CASSFGGTGGTTQYF.

This clone came up once. The chain couples TRBV10-2 to TRBJ1-4, with a tentative D call TRBD1 (5 bases). V lost 0 bases and J lost 0, with 5 bases in between. The CDR3 spans 15 residues. Germline-derived CDR1 and CDR2 are WSHSY and SAAADI. The DNA of the CDR3 is TGCGCCAGCAGTGAGTCAGGGGCAACTAATGAAAAACTGTTTTTT. It encodes CASSESGATNEKLFF.

The V call is TRBV7-8, the J call TRBJ1-1, with 7 bases lining up with TRBD1. The CDR3 contains 15 residues. The V gene end was trimmed by 5 bases and the J gene end by 5 bases; junction bases not matched to a gene: 11. Germline-derived CDR1 and CDR2 are SGHVS and FQNEAQ. The CDR3 region is CASSRLTGVVTEAFF. The CDR3 DNA follows: TGTGCCAGCAGCCGACTAACAGGGGTCGTAACTGAAGCTTTCTTT.